The clone carrying this T cell receptor (beta chain) was counted ten times or more. The antigen remains unidentified. The CDR3 regions of TCR beta were amplified from RNA transcripts. Carried out on the TCR CDR3, a first-round RT-PCR used the HTBI primer set. TCRdb redid the calling of the multiplex PCR reads with MiXCR, one entry per CDR3 protein. Of approximately 600,000 distinct CDR3 sequences in the sample, around 14% were seen once. The data stem from a study of T cells in Graves' hyperthyroidism and ophthalmopathy. Study-wide context: Before treatment of any kind, peripheral blood was taken at initial diagnosis.

Study-wide results and limits: The model identified upcoming ophthalmopathy a median roughly 6.5 months ahead of onset. Most thyroid clonotypes that were expanded above 0.001 also turned up in blood.

From germline, CDR1 is MNHEY and CDR2 SMNVEV (reference sequence). V shed 5 bases, J shed 5 bases, and the junction held 13 bases outside the gene matches. This CDR3 contains 16 residues. Any symptoms of ophthalmopathy came after the first hyperthyroidism diagnosis, from which the blood sample dates. The sequencing sample was made of blood. This clonotype was obtained from a woman in her 30s with Graves' hyperthyroidism that later progressed to Graves' ophthalmopathy. The rearrangement joins TRBV27 to TRBJ2-7; 9 bases align to TRBD1. Written as DNA, the CDR3 is TGTGCCAGCAGTAGTTACCGGGACAGGGTATTGGACGAGCAGTACTTC. Amino acids: CASSSYRDRVLDEQYF.